Given below is one T cell receptor beta chain in context. Its specificity is not known. With V trimmed by 8 bases and J by 5 bases, 10 bases remained unmatched. CDR3 length: 17 amino acids. Germline values: CDR1 SNHLY, CDR2 FYNNEI. The PCR employed 60 Vbeta primers together with 13 Jbeta primers. Some clones are missing from TCRdb's copy, which holds only in-frame ones; the method was immunoSEQ multiplex PCR. The repertoire has fewer than 120,000 clones, around 87% of them found once; the top ten carry approximately 2%. This sample is drawn from a study of cytomegalovirus exposure and HLA in healthy donors. Background on the study: Early on, a data release was issued that held 80 million or so unique TCRs from HLA-typed donors.

Study results and caveats: Most of the TCR beta V segments (in an earlier analysis) were productive either about 87% or about 30% of the time. HLA allele associations emerged for some 16,000 TCR beta sequences in a later analysis, at 0.05 false discovery rate. Available immune exposure information was restricted to CMV serostatus only.

The J gene is TRBJ2-2, the V gene TRBV2; 14 bases align to TRBD2. The receptor's source is a middle-aged man in good health and CMV-seronegative. The sequenced sample was PBMCs. The chain's CDR3 is CASHPTSGGALTGELFF. The CDR3 DNA is TGTGCCAGCCATCCGACTAGCGGGGGGGCGTTGACCGGGGAGCTGTTTTTT.